The following is a TCR beta chain sequence with its context. Participants were aged 18 to 89 years, lived in around 25 US areas, and enrolled virtually. Which cohort a participant joined came from the clinical history participants gave. In the original workflow: How many nucleated cells were present was estimated from reference gene primer amplification. This table comes from immunoSEQ multiplex PCR, and its TCRdb copy is limited to in-frame clones, with some not included. The D gene and trimming were derived from the DNA, and the V and J assignments and clone size from that table. Found here are some 220,000 clones, around 85% of them singletons; the top ten hold roughly 1.3%. This sample was taken from a study of blood T cell repertoires in COVID-19. CDR1 MNHEY and CDR2 SVGAGI come from the germline V gene. V shed 0 bases and J shed 4 bases, with 7 bases lying between them. The CDR3 is 14 amino acids.

Source material: PBMCs or T cells enriched from blood (not recorded which). The chain couples TRBV6-5 to TRBJ1-5; D possibly corresponds to TRBD1 (6 bases). The receptor's source is a woman in her forties with acute COVID-19. CDR3 sequence reads: CASSYSRGNQPQHF. The CDR3 DNA reads as TGTGCCAGCAGTTACTCCAGGGGAAATCAGCCCCAGCATTTT.